The 31 T cell receptor beta chains below come from one sample, sequenced in a study of blood T cell repertoires in COVID-19. The protocol was immunoSEQ multiplex PCR, while the TCRdb copy is restricted to in-frame clones and leaves out a portion. There are about 130,000 clones in the sample; around 80% occur only once, and approximately 11% lies in the top ten. The sample comprised peripheral blood. These receptors came from a man aged 55 to 70 who had recovered from COVID-19.

This rearrangement joins TRBV3-1 (or the pseudogene TRBV3-2) to TRBJ1-3; the D is unclear. From germline, CDR1 is LGHDT and CDR2 YNNKEL (reference sequence). The CDR3 has 12 residues. V was shortened by 4 bases and J by 8 bases, with 9 bases between the two germline ends. CDR3 residues: CASSLKWHTIYF. Written as DNA, the CDR3 is TGTGCCAGCAGCCTGAAATGGCACACCATATATTTT.

V gene TRBV7-2 combines with J gene TRBJ2-3; possible D gene TRBD1, 6 bases. Trimming removed 5 bases at V and 3 bases at J, with 12 bases between. CDR3 length: 14 amino acids. Germline-derived CDR1 and CDR2 are SGHTA and FQGNSA. CDR3 region: CASSQTGWTDTQYF. CDR3 nucleotide sequence: TGTGCCAGCAGCCAAACAGGGTGGACAGATACGCAGTATTTT.

The chain recombines TRBV7-3 with TRBJ2-6; D is uncertain. Germline V gene data show CDR1 as SGHTA and CDR2 as FQGTGA. The CDR3 has 17 residues. The V and J ends lost 5 bases and 0 bases respectively, with 14 bases between them. In nucleotides, the CDR3 is TGTGCCAGCAGCCTCGGAGCTTTTGCCTCTGGGGCCAACGTCCTGACTTTC. Translated: CASSLGAFASGANVLTF.

This clone showed up just a few times. The CDR3 DNA sequence: TGTGCCAGCAGTGTTTCGGGACAGGGGAGGTCCTACGAGCAGTACTTC. Translated, it gives CASSVSGQGRSYEQYF. The rearrangement joins TRBV25-1 to TRBJ2-7, with 10 bases aligning to TRBD1. CDR3 length equals 16 residues. V was clipped by 4 bases and J by 1 base; unmatched bases: 7. Germline CDR1 reads MGHDK; CDR2 reads SYGVNS.

This clone was observed once. The chain has TRBV18 and TRBJ2-1; 7 nucleotides line up with TRBD2. The CDR3 runs 16 residues. Per germline, CDR1 KGHSH and CDR2 LQKENI. J was trimmed by 2 bases and V by 3 bases; bases with no gene match: 7. The CDR3 protein is CASSPPKAGPYNEQFF. The CDR3 DNA reads TGTGCCAGCTCACCCCCAAAAGCGGGGCCCTACAATGAGCAGTTCTTC. The entire variable domain, with the rest obtained from reference TRBV18 and TRBJ2-1, is as follows: NAGVMQNPRHLVRRRGQEARLRCSPMKGHSHVYWYRQLPEEGLKFMVYLQKENIIDESGMPKERFSAEFPKEGPSILRIQQVVRGDSAAYFCASSPPKAGPYNEQFFGPGTRLTVL.

This clone appeared a single time. The V call is TRBV24-1, the J call TRBJ2-3, with 10 nucleotides matching TRBD1. CDR3 length: 16 amino acids. Germline loops: CDR1 KGHDR, CDR2 SFDVKD. Trimming cost V 8 bases and J 3 bases; bases outside gene matches: 10. The CDR3 DNA reads as TGTGCCACCATTCCGGTCCCGGGACAGGGGACAGATACGCAGTATTTT. Protein sequence: CATIPVPGQGTDTQYF.

The genes are TRBV6-6 and TRBJ1-5, with D tentatively TRBD1 (5 bases). V was clipped by 6 bases and J by 1 base, with 10 bases between them. Germline V gives CDR1 MNHNY, CDR2 SVGAGI (reference sequence). This CDR3 is built from 14 residues. As DNA, the CDR3 is TGTGCCAGCAGCCACGGGGGGAGCAATCAGCCCCAGCATTTT. Translation: CASSHGGSNQPQHF.

The chain uses TRBV18 and TRBJ1-5; D is uncertain. The V end lost 5 bases, the J end lost 1 base, and 6 bases lay between the germline ends. Germline V gene sequence: CDR1 KGHSH, CDR2 LQKENI. This CDR3 spans 13 amino acids. CDR3 sequence: CASSIMSNQPQHF. CDR3 nucleotides: TGTGCCAGCTCAATTATGAGCAATCAGCCCCAGCATTTT.

The chain carries TRBV28 and TRBJ1-2, with D perhaps TRBD1 (5 bases). CDR1 is MDHEN, CDR2 SYDVKM, per germline. V lost 6 bases to trimming and J lost 8 bases, with 16 bases between them. CDR3 length equals 13 residues. The chain's CDR3 is CASSSRRGAGYTF. CDR3 sequence (DNA): TGTGCCAGCAGCTCAAGGAGGGGCGCGGGCTACACCTTC.

The rearrangement links TRBV6-5 to TRBJ2-7; TRBD2 aligns across 8 bases. Germline-derived CDR1 and CDR2 are MNHEY and SVGAGI. The CDR3 is made up of 13 amino acids. Trimming cost V 5 bases and J 4 bases; bases outside gene matches: 4. This CDR3 reads CASSNPGGYEQYF. The CDR3 DNA is TGTGCCAGCAGTAATCCGGGGGGGTACGAGCAGTACTTC.

The chain has TRBV19 and TRBJ1-1; D remains unclear. CDR3 length: 13 residues. The V end lost 6 bases, the J end lost 1 base, and 9 bases lay between the germline ends. CDR1 is LNHDA, CDR2 SQIVND, per germline (reference sequence). CDR3 nucleotides: TGTGCCAGTAGCGAGGGCTGGAACACTGAAGCTTTCTTT. Translating it yields CASSEGWNTEAFF.

This chain connects TRBV29-1 to TRBJ2-3, with D possibly TRBD2 on 5 matching bases. The V gene lost 4 bases and the J gene lost 1 base, with 12 bases spanning the gap. CDR3 size: 14 residues. CDR1 and CDR2 (germline): SQVTM, ANQGSEA. The CDR3 DNA reads TGCAGCGTTGCGAGCGGATGGGGCACAGATACGCAGTATTTT. It encodes CSVASGWGTDTQYF.

The gene calls are TRBV9 and TRBJ1-4; possible D gene TRBD1, 5 bases. V shed 4 bases and J shed 5 bases, with 12 bases lying between them. Germline CDR1 and CDR2: SGDLS and YYNGEE. The CDR3 consists of 14 residues. CDR3 bases: TGTGCCAGCAGCCCCGCCCGACAGAATGAAAAACTGTTTTTT. Translation: CASSPARQNEKLFF.

The rearrangement uses TRBV9 and TRBJ1-2; weak D call: TRBD1 (5 bases). This CDR3 has 14 amino acids. Germline values: CDR1 SGDLS, CDR2 YYNGEE. Trimming took 2 bases from V and 6 from J, leaving 14 bases between them. CDR3 residues: CASSVGGPRDGYTF. The CDR3 region has the DNA TGTGCCAGCAGCGTGGGGGGACCGCGAGATGGCTACACCTTC.

The chain recombines TRBV28 with TRBJ1-4; 8 bases line up with TRBD1. V was pared by 9 bases and J by 0 bases, with 9 bases of the junction left unmatched. The germline V gene encodes CDR1 MDHEN and CDR2 SYDVKM. The CDR3 is made up of 16 amino acids. The CDR3 coding sequence is TGTGCCAGAGAGGACAGGGTCTTTCCAACTAATGAAAAACTGTTTTTT. Translated, it gives CAREDRVFPTNEKLFF.

The rearrangement links TRBV7-2 to TRBJ1-1; D ambiguous. The CDR3 length is 16 residues. Germline CDR1 and CDR2: SGHTA and FQGNSA. V was pared by 5 bases and J by 2 bases, with 18 bases between. The CDR3 sequence: CASSPPWRAGNTEAFF. The CDR3 DNA follows: TGTGCCAGCAGCCCACCTTGGAGGGCTGGCAACACTGAAGCTTTCTTT.

The chain employs TRBV21-1 and TRBJ2-1; TRBD2, the table's D call, was not compared with the DNA. TRBV21-1 is classified as a pseudogene. This CDR3 spans 16 amino acids. CDR3 protein: CASSTGPTSSYNEQFF. The DNA of the CDR3 is TGTGCCAGCAGCACGGGTCCAACGAGCTCCTACAATGAGCAGTTCTTC.

The chain combines TRBV6-6 with TRBJ2-3, with D maybe TRBD2 (6 bases). The germline gives CDR1 MNHNY, CDR2 SVGAGI (reference sequence). The V and J ends lost 0 bases and 4 bases respectively, with 14 bases between them. The CDR3 has 16 residues. CDR3 nucleotide sequence: TGTGCCAGCAGTTACTCGCCGACGGGAGACGCAGATACGCAGTATTTT. This gives the protein CASSYSPTGDADTQYF.

The chain recombines TRBV25-1 with TRBJ2-5, with TRBD2 matching over 15 bases. Germline CDR1 and CDR2: MGHDK and SYGVNS. The junction had 6 bases not matched to a gene; V was cut back by 6 bases and J by 1 base. There are 17 residues in the CDR3. The CDR3 is CASSPGLAGGLQETQYF. CDR3 DNA: TGTGCCAGCAGCCCGGGACTAGCGGGAGGACTCCAAGAGACCCAGTACTTC.

J is TRBJ1-6 and V is TRBV28; perhaps TRBD1 as D (6 bases). Germline CDR1 MDHEN, CDR2 SYDVKM. Trimming took 8 bases from V and 7 from J, leaving 15 bases between them. The CDR3 loop spans 14 amino acids. The CDR3 loop reads CASGAQGVNSPLHF. CDR3 coding DNA: TGTGCCAGCGGCGCACAGGGTGTAAATTCACCCCTCCACTTT.

This clone was observed a few times. CDR3: CASSYSGDTTYEQYF. As DNA, the CDR3 is TGTGCCAGCAGTTACTCGGGGGACACGACCTACGAGCAGTACTTC. V is TRBV6-5 and J is TRBJ2-7, with a weak D call TRBD1 (6 bases). Germline values: CDR1 MNHEY, CDR2 SVGAGI. Trimming left V 0 bases short and J 2 bases short, with 11 bases between. The CDR3 covers 15 residues.

The chain employs TRBV27 and TRBJ2-3, with TRBD2 identical over 11 bases. The germline CDR1 and CDR2 sequences are MNHEY and SMNVEV (reference sequence). The CDR3 spans 16 residues. Unmatched junction bases numbered 6, after V lost 5 bases and J lost 2 bases. Written as DNA, the CDR3 is TGTGCCAGCAGTCTCGGACTAGCGGGTTTCACAGATACGCAGTATTTT. Protein product: CASSLGLAGFTDTQYF.

J is TRBJ2-1 and V is TRBV28, with 10 bases matching TRBD2. V lost 7 bases, J lost 8 bases, and 14 bases stayed unmatched. The V gene's germline CDR1 is MDHEN and CDR2 SYDVKM. The CDR3 is made up of 16 amino acids. CDR3 nucleotides: TGTGCCAGCACGGTGAGAATAGGGACTAGCGATTATGAGCAGTTCTTC. Translating it yields CASTVRIGTSDYEQFF.

The rearrangement joins TRBV3-1 (or the pseudogene TRBV3-2) to TRBJ1-5, with D perhaps TRBD1 (5 bases). Germline V gene lookup returns CDR1 LGHDT and CDR2 YNNKEL (reference sequence). CDR3 length: 15 residues. V was cut by 0 bases and J by 6 bases, with 12 bases left in between. In DNA, the CDR3 is TGTGCCAGCAGCCAAGATCTGGGGGGGGGTCAGCCCCAGCATTTT. This translates into CASSQDLGGGQPQHF.

The V call is TRBV5-6, the J call TRBJ2-1, with D perhaps matching TRBD2 (6 bases). Per germline, CDR1 SGHDT and CDR2 YYEEEE. The CDR3 is 16 residues long. Trimming took 4 bases from V and 1 from J, leaving 15 bases between them. The CDR3 protein is CASSPEGRKSYNEQFF. In DNA form, the CDR3 reads TGTGCCAGCAGCCCGGAGGGCCGGAAATCCTACAATGAGCAGTTCTTC.

The chain is built from TRBV7-2 and TRBJ2-3, with 7 bases matching TRBD2. Germline lookup yields CDR1 SGHTA and CDR2 FQGNSA. The junction had 6 bases not matched to a gene; V was cut back by 1 base and J by 2 bases. The CDR3 loop spans 16 amino acids. The CDR3 sequence: CASSLEGLAVTDTQYF. The CDR3 DNA reads TGTGCCAGCAGCTTAGAAGGGCTAGCGGTCACAGATACGCAGTATTTT.

This clone was seen a few times. The rearrangement joins TRBV28 to TRBJ1-5, with 7 nucleotides matching TRBD1. Germline values: CDR1 MDHEN, CDR2 SYDVKM. This CDR3 has 15 residues. With V trimmed by 7 bases and J by 6 bases, 12 bases remained unmatched. This CDR3 reads CASNTGTEGGQPQHF. In nucleotides, the CDR3 is TGTGCCAGCAATACCGGGACAGAGGGAGGTCAGCCCCAGCATTTT.

The chain joins TRBV27 to TRBJ1-2, with D perhaps matching TRBD1 (6 bases). Germline V gene data show CDR1 as MNHEY and CDR2 as SMNVEV (reference sequence). Trimming pared 2 bases from V and 8 bases from J, leaving 12 bases between. This CDR3 is 13 amino acids long. In DNA form, the CDR3 reads TGTGCCAGCAGTTTAAAGGGGGGGGAAGGCTACACCTTC. This gives the protein CASSLKGGEGYTF.

The rearrangement links TRBV29-1 to TRBJ1-1; D remains ambiguous. The CDR3 consists of 12 residues. The V and J ends lost 2 bases and 1 base respectively, with 5 bases between them. Per germline, CDR1 SQVTM and CDR2 ANQGSEA. The CDR3 nucleotides are TGCAGCGTTGAACCAGGGAACACTGAAGCTTTCTTT. Encoded protein: CSVEPGNTEAFF.

V usage is TRBV2 and J usage is TRBJ1-5; D gene unclear. Per germline, CDR1 SNHLY and CDR2 FYNNEI. The CDR3 runs to 14 residues. V lost 2 bases, J lost 5 bases, and 10 bases lay in between. CDR3 DNA sequence: TGTGCCAGCAGTGAATTACTGACTGATCAGCCCCAGCATTTT. Its translation: CASSELLTDQPQHF.

In the case of this clone: At the DNA level, this CDR3 is encoded by other sequences in the same sample as well. This chain connects TRBV19 to TRBJ2-2, with a possible D match to TRBD1 (6 bases). Germline V CDR1 and CDR2: LNHDA, SQIVND (reference sequence). CDR3 length equals 14 residues. The V and J ends lost 6 bases and 3 bases respectively, with 11 bases between them. CDR3 region: CASRGQGYTGELFF. The DNA for the CDR3 is TGTGCCAGTAGGGGGCAGGGGTACACCGGGGAGCTGTTTTTT.